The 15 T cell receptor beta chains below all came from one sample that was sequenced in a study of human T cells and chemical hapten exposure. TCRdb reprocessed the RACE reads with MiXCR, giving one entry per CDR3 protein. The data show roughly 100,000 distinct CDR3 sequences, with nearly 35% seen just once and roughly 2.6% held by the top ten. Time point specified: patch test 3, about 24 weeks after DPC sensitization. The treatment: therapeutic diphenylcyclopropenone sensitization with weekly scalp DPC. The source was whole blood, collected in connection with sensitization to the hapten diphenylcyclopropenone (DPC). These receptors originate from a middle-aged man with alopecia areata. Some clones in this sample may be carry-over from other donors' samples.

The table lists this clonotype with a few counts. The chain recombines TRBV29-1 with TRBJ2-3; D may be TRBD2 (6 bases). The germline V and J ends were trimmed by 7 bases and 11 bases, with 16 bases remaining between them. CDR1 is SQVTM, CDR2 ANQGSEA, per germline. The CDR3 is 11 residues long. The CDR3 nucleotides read TGCAGCGCGGGAGCAGGTTTTAAGCAGTATTTT. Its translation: CSAGAGFKQYF.

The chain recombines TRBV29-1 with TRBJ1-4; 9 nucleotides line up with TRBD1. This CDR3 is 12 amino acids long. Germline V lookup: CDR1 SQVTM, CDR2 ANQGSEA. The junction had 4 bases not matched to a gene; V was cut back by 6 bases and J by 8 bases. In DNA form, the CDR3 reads TGCAGCGTCGGACAGGGGTTAGAAAAACTGTTTTTT. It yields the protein CSVGQGLEKLFF. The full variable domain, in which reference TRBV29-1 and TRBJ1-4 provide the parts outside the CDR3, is SAVISQKPSRDICQRGTSLTIQCQVDSQVTMMFWYRQQPGQSLTLIATANQGSEATYESGFVIDKFPISRPNLTFSTLTVSNMSPEDSSIYLCSVGQGLEKLFFGSGTQLSVL.

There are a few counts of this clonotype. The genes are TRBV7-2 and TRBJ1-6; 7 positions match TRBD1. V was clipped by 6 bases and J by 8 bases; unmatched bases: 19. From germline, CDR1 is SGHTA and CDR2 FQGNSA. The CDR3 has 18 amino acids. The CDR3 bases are TGTGCCAGCAGTCTCTTATTTAACAGGGGTAGGGCCGATTCACCCCTCCACTTT. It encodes CASSLLFNRGRADSPLHF.

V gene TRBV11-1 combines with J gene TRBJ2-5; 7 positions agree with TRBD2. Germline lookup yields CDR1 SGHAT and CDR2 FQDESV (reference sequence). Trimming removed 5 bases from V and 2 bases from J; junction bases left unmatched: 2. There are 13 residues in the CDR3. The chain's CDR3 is CASSRDYQETQYF. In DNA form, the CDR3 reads TGTGCCAGCAGCCGGGACTATCAAGAGACCCAGTACTTC.

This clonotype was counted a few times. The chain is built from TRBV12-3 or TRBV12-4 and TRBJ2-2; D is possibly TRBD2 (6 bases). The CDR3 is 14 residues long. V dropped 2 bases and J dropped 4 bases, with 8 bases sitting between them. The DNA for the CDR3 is TGTGCCAGCAGTTTATCGGGACTCACCGGGGAGCTGTTTTTT. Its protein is CASSLSGLTGELFF.

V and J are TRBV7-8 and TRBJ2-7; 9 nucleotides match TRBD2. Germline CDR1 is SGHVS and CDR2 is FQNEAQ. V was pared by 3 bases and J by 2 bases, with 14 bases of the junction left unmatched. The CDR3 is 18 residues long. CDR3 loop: CASSFPGFGLAGTYEQYF. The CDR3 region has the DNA TGTGCCAGCAGCTTCCCCGGCTTCGGGCTAGCGGGAACCTACGAGCAGTACTTC.

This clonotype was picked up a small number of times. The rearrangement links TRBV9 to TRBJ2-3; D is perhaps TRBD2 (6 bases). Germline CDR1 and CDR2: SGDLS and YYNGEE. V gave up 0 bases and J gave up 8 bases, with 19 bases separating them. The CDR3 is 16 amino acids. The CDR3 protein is CASSVGVGSERGTQYF. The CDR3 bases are TGTGCCAGCAGCGTAGGTGTCGGGAGTGAACGCGGTACGCAGTATTTT.

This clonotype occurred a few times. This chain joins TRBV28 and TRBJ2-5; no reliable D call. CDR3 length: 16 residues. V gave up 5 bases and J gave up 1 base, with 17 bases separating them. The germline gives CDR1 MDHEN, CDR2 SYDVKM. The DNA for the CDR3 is TGTGCCAGCAGTCTGCCTGCCCGGACCCCCCAAGAGACCCAGTACTTC. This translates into CASSLPARTPQETQYF.

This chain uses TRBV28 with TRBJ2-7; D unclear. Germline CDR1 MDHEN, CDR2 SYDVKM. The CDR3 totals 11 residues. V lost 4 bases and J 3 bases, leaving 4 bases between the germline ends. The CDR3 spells CASSSNYEQYF. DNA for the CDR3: TGTGCCAGCAGTTCCAACTACGAGCAGTACTTC.

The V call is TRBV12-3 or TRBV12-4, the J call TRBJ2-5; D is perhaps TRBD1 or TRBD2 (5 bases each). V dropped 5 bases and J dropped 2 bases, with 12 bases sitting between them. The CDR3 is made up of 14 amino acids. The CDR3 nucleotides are TGTGCCAGCAGTCCTCGGGACGGGCAAGAGACCCAGTACTTC. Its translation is CASSPRDGQETQYF.

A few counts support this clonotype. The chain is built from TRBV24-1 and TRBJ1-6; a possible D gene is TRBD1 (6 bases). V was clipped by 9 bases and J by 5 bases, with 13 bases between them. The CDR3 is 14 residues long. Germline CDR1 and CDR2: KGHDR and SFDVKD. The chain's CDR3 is CATGSGQNNSPLHF. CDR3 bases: TGTGCCACCGGGTCCGGACAGAATAATTCACCCCTCCACTTT.

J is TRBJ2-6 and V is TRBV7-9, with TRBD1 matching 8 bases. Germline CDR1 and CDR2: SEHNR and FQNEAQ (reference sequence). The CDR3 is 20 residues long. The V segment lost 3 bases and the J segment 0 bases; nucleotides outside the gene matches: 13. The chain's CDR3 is CASSFNMGTGTPSGANVLTF. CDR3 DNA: TGTGCCAGCAGCTTTAACATGGGGACAGGCACTCCCTCTGGGGCCAACGTCCTGACTTTC.

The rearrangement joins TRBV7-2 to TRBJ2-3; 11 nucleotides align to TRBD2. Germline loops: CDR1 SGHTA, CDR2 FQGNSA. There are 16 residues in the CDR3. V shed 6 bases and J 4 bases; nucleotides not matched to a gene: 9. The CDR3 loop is CASRPTSGSTADTQYF. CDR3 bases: TGTGCCAGCAGACCCACTAGCGGGAGTACCGCAGATACGCAGTATTTT.

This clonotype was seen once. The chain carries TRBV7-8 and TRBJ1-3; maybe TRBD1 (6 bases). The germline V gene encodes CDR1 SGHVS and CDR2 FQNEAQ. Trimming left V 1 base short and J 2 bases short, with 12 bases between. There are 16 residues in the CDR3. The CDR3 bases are TGTGCCAGCAGCTTAGTAGGCAGGGGCGCTGGAAACACCATATATTTT. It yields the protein CASSLVGRGAGNTIYF.

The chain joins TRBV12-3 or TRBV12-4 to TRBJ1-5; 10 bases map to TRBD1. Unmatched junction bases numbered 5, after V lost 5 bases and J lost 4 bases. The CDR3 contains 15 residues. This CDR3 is CASSMGTGANQPQHF. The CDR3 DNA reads TGTGCCAGCAGTATGGGGACAGGGGCGAATCAGCCCCAGCATTTT.